This T cell receptor beta chain is drawn from a study of neurological immune-mediated disorders. Regarding the study as a whole: None of the CDR3 amino acid sequences of expanded clones were shared across subjects, and this suggested private repertoires in all groups.

Germline values: CDR1 KGHDR, CDR2 SFDVKD. The CDR3 runs 16 residues. V was trimmed by 5 bases and J by 7 bases, leaving 20 bases between them. This clonotype rates as medium-sized. As yet, its antigen is unknown. TCRdb ran MiXCR on the 5' RACE reads and lists one entry per CDR3 protein. The table records about 19,000 distinct CDR3 sequences, 2.6% of them present only once. Sequencing was performed on PBMCs. The V and J genes are TRBV24-1 and TRBJ2-1; D is perhaps TRBD2 (7 bases). The clonotype originates from a woman aged 18-29 years with multiple sclerosis. The CDR3 DNA is TGTGCCACCAGTGGCTCCGCGCGGGGGCGAGAGAATGAGCAGTTCTTC. This sequence encodes CATSGSARGRENEQFF.